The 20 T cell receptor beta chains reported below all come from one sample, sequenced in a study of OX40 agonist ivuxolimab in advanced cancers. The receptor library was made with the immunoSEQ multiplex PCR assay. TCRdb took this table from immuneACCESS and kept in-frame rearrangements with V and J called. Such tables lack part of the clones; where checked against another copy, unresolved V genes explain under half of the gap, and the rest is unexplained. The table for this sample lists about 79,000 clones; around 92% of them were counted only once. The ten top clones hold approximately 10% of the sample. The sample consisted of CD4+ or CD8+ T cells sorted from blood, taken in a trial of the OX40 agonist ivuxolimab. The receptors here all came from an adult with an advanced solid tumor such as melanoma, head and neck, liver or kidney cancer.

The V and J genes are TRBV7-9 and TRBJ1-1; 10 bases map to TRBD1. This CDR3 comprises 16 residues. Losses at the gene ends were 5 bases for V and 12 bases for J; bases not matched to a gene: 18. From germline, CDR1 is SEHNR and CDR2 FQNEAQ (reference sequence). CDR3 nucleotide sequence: TGTGCCAGCAGCCCCCCAATAGGACAGGGGGAAGCTATGTCTTTCTTT. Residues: CASSPPIGQGEAMSFF.

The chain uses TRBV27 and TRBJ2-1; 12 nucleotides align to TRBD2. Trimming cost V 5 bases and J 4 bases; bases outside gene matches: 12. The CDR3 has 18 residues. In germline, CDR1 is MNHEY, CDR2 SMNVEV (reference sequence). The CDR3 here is CASSPLTSGGPTYNEQFF. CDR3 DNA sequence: TGTGCCAGCAGTCCCCTCACTAGCGGGGGGCCAACATACAATGAGCAGTTCTTC.

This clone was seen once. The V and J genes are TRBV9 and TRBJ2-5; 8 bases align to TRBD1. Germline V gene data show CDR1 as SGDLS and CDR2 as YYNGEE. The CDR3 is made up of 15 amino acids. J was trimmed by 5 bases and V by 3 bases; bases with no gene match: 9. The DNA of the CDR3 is TGTGCCAGCAGCGCGGACAGGGAAGAATTGGAGACCCAGTACTTC. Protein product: CASSADREELETQYF.

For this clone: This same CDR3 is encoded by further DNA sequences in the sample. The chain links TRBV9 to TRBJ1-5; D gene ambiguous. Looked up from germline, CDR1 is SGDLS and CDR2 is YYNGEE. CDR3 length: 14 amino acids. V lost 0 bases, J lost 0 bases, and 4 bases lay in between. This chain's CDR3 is CASSVGGSNQPQHF. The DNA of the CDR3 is TGTGCCAGCAGCGTAGGTGGTAGCAATCAGCCCCAGCATTTT.

As DNA, the CDR3 is TGTGCCAGCAGCTTATATGGCATGGGTGAAGCTTTCTTT. Encoded protein: CASSLYGMGEAFF. The chain is built from TRBV7-8 and TRBJ1-1; D call uncertain. This CDR3 has 13 amino acids. CDR1 and CDR2 (germline): SGHVS, FQNEAQ. Trimming took 2 bases from V and 7 from J, leaving 11 bases between them.

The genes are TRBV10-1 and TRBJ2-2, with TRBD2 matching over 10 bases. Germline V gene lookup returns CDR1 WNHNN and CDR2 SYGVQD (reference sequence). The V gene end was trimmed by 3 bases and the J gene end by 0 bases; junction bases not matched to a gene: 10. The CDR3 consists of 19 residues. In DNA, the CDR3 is TGCGCCAGCAGTGATTGGACTAGCGGTTCGTCCTCGAACACCGGGGAGCTGTTTTTT. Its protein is CASSDWTSGSSSNTGELFF.

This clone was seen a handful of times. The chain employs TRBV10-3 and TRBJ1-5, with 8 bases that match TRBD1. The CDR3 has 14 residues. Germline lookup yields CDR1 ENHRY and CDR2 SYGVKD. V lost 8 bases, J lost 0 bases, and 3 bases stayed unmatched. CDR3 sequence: CAIWTGYSNQPQHF. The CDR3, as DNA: TGTGCCATCTGGACAGGGTATAGCAATCAGCCCCAGCATTTT.

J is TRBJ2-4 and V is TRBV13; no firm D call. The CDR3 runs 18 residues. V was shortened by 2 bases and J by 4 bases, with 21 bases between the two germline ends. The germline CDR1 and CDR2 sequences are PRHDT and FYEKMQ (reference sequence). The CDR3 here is CASSLYSGGTFLKNIQYF. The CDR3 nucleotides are TGTGCCAGCAGCTTATACTCAGGCGGCACCTTCCTTAAAAACATTCAGTACTTC.

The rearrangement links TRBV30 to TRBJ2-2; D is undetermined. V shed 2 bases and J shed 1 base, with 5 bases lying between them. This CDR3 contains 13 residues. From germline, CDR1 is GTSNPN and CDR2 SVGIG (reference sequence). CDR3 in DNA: TGTGCCTGGAGTATCGGGAACACCGGGGAGCTGTTTTTT. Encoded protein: CAWSIGNTGELFF.

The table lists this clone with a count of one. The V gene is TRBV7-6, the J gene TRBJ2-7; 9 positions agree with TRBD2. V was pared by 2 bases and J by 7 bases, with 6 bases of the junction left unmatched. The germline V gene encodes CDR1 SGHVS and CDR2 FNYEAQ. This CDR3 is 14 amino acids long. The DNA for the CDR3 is TGTGCCAGCAGCTTAAATCTGGCGGGGGGGGAGCAGTACTTC. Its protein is CASSLNLAGGEQYF.

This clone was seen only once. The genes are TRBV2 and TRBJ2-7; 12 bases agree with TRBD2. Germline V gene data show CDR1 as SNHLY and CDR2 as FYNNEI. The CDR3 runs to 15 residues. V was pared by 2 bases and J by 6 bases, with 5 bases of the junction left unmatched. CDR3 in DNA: TGTGCCAGCAGTGAACTAGCGGGGGGGCCTCTCGAGCAGTACTTC. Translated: CASSELAGGPLEQYF.

CDR3 residues: CASSPPGLAEETQYF. Written as DNA, the CDR3 is TGTGCCAGCAGCCCCCCGGGACTAGCGGAAGAGACCCAGTACTTC. The rearrangement links TRBV13 to TRBJ2-5, with TRBD2 matching over 11 bases. The CDR3 length is 15 residues. The V gene end was trimmed by 5 bases and the J gene end by 3 bases; junction bases not matched to a gene: 5. Germline lookup yields CDR1 PRHDT and CDR2 FYEKMQ (reference sequence).

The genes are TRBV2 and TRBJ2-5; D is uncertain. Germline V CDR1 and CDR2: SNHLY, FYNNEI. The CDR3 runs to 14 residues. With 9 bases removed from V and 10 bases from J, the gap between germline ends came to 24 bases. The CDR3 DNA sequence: TGTGCCAGACAGCGTATCCAGCGACCGATAGACCAGTACTTC. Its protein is CARQRIQRPIDQYF. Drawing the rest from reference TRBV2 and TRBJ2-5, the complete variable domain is EPEVTQTPSHQVTQMGQEVILRCVPISNHLYFYWYRQILGQKVEFLVSFYNNEISEKSEIFDDQFSVERPDGSNFTLKIRSTKLEDSAMYFCARQRIQRPIDQYFGPGTRLLVL.

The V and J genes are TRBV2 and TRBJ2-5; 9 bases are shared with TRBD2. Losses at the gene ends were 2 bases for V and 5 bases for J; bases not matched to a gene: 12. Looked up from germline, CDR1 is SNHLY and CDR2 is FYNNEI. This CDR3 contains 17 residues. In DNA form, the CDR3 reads TGTGCCAGCAGTGAATGGACTAAAGGACTAGCGACTGAGACCCAGTACTTC. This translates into CASSEWTKGLATETQYF. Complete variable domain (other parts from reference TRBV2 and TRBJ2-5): EPEVTQTPSHQVTQMGQEVILRCVPISNHLYFYWYRQILGQKVEFLVSFYNNEISEKSEIFDDQFSVERPDGSNFTLKIRSTKLEDSAMYFCASSEWTKGLATETQYFGPGTRLLVL.

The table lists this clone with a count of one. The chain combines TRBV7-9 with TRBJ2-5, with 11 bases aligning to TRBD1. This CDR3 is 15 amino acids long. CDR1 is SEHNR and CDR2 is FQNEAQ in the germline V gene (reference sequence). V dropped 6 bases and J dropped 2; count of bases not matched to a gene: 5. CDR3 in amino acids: CASRFRDRGQETQYF. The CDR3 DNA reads TGTGCCAGCAGATTCCGGGACAGGGGGCAAGAGACCCAGTACTTC.

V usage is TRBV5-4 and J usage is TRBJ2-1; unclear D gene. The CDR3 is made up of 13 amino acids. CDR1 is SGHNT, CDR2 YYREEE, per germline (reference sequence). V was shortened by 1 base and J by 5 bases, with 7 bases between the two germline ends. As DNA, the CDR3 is TGTGCCAGCAGCTTGACTATAAACAATGAGCAGTTCTTC. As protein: CASSLTINNEQFF.

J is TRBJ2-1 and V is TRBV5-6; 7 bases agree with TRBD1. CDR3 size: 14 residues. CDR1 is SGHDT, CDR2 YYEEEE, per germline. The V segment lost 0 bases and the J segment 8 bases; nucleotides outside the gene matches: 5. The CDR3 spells CASSLGQGVDEQFF. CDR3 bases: TGTGCCAGCAGCTTGGGACAGGGAGTGGATGAGCAGTTCTTC.

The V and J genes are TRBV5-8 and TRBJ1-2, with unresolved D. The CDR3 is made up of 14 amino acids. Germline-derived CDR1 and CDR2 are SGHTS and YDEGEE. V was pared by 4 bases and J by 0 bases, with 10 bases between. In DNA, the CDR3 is TGTGCCAGCAGCCCGAGGGAGGCTAACTATGGCTACACCTTC. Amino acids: CASSPREANYGYTF.

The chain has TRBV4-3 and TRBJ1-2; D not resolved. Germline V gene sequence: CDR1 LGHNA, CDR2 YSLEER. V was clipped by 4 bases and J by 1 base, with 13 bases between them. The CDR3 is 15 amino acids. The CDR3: CASSPSLGSNYGYTF. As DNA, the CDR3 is TGCGCCAGCAGCCCCTCGCTCGGCAGTAACTATGGCTACACCTTC.

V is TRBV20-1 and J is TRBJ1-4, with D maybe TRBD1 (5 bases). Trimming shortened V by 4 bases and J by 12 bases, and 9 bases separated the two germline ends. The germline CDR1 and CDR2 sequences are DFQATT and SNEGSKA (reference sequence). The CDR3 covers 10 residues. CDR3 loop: CSAKRGELFF. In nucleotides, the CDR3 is TGCAGTGCTAAGAGAGGGGAACTGTTTTTT.